These T cell receptor beta chains were read from a single sample in a study of early T cells in non-severe SARS-CoV-2 infection. TCRdb reprocessed the 5' RACE reads with MiXCR, giving one entry per CDR3 protein. The data show tens of thousands of distinct CDR3 sequences, under 9% seen once. The input for sequencing was whole blood, taken at baseline. These receptors all stem from an adult who was a healthcare worker with PCR-confirmed SARS-CoV-2 infection or an uninfected control (not recorded which). Each CDR3 is given with its conserved first and last residue. The order of the fields is V gene, J gene, D gene, clone size, CDR3 protein, CDR3 DNA. A D gene is named only where the DNA matches it firmly. Some rows mark clone size as missing; the rest say once, few, many or name a class of expanded clone.

TRBV27	TRBJ1-4	.	many	CASSRTNEKLFF	TGTGCCAGCAGCAGAACAAATGAAAAACTGTTTTTT
TRBV20-1	TRBJ1-1	.	many	CSATFSARGTEAFF	TGCAGTGCCACCTTCTCAGCGCGGGGAACTGAAGCTTTCTTT
TRBV7-9	TRBJ2-3	.	many	CASSSPSSGPSSQRLYF	TGTGCCAGCAGCTCCCCTTCCTCCGGGCCGAGCAGTCAACGACTGTATTTT
TRBV2	TRBJ2-1	TRBD2	.	CASSHSSLAGGYNEQFF	TGTGCCAGCAGTCACTCTTCCCTAGCGGGAGGGTACAATGAGCAGTTCTTC
TRBV5-8	TRBJ2-3	.	.	CASSSGSGTSTDTQYF	TGTGCCAGCAGCTCGGGTTCAGGGACTAGCACAGATACGCAGTATTTT
TRBV7-2	TRBJ2-7	.	few	CASSLVGGGTDSYEQYF	TGTGCCAGCAGCTTAGTAGGCGGCGGGACCGACTCCTACGAGCAGTACTTC
TRBV27	TRBJ2-3	.	.	CASTTQGLSTDTQYF	TGTGCCAGCACCACTCAGGGTCTCAGCACAGATACGCAGTATTTT
TRBV7-8	TRBJ2-1	.	.	CASLKRERWSSYNEQFF	TGTGCCAGCCTCAAAAGAGAGCGGTGGAGCTCCTACAATGAGCAGTTCTTC
TRBV28	TRBJ1-2	TRBD1	.	CASSTTGEGIGGYTF	TGTGCCAGCAGTACTACAGGGGAAGGTATTGGTGGCTACACCTTC
TRBV27	TRBJ2-1	.	.	CASSWGLEQFF	TGTGCCAGCAGTTGGGGGTTAGAGCAGTTCTTC
TRBV5-1	TRBJ1-2	.	.	CASSLSAQGFYGYTF	TGCGCCAGCAGCTTGTCCGCCCAGGGGTTCTATGGCTACACCTTC
TRBV10-3	TRBJ2-2	TRBD2	few	CAISETSGSGTGELFF	TGTGCCATCAGTGAGACTAGCGGGAGCGGCACCGGGGAGCTGTTTTTT
TRBV6-4	TRBJ2-1	TRBD2	few	CASSEASGSVNEQFF	TGTGCCAGCAGTGAAGCTAGCGGGAGCGTCAATGAGCAGTTCTTC
TRBV25-1	TRBJ2-2	.	few	CASKAQNTGELFF	TGTGCCAGCAAAGCGCAGAACACCGGGGAGCTGTTTTTT
TRBV7-9	TRBJ1-5	.	many	CASSLEAGPPHF	TGTGCCAGCAGCTTAGAGGCAGGCCCCCCTCATTTT
TRBV14	TRBJ2-7	.	few	CASSPFAGAIYEQYF	TGTGCCAGCAGCCCCTTTGCAGGGGCGATCTACGAGCAGTACTTC
TRBV12-3/TRBV12-4	TRBJ1-4	.	many	CASSPLGGDEKLFF	TGTGCCAGCAGTCCCTTGGGCGGAGATGAAAAACTGTTTTTT
TRBV7-8	TRBJ2-7	TRBD1	few	CASSTRTGFYEQYF	TGTGCCAGCAGCACGAGGACAGGGTTCTACGAGCAGTACTTC
TRBV5-1	TRBJ2-2	TRBD1	.	CASSPRQGAGELFF	TGCGCCAGCAGCCCGCGACAGGGGGCAGGGGAGCTGTTTTTT
TRBV10-3	TRBJ2-1	.	.	CAISDKTQDREQFF	TGTGCCATCAGTGACAAAACGCAGGATCGGGAGCAGTTCTTC
TRBV30	TRBJ1-6	TRBD1	few	CASTGTGFSPLHF	TGTGCCAGTACCGGGACAGGGTTTTCACCCCTCCACTTT
TRBV20-1	TRBJ1-4	.	.	CSAVNPVEKLFF	TGCAGTGCCGTTAACCCTGTGGAAAAACTGTTTTTT
TRBV3-1	TRBJ2-1	TRBD2	many	CASSQVSAGLAAYNEQFF	TGTGCCAGCAGCCAAGTTAGTGCGGGACTAGCGGCTTACAATGAGCAGTTCTTC
TRBV30	TRBJ2-1	.	.	CACEMSSYNEQFF	TGTGCCTGCGAGATGAGCTCCTACAATGAGCAGTTCTTC
TRBV5-1	TRBJ2-5	.	.	CASSPARNWETQYF	TGCGCCAGCAGCCCGGCCCGGAACTGGGAGACCCAGTACTTC